This note documents a single TCR beta chain sequence. Its antigen is currently unknown. This CDR3 spans 16 amino acids. The germline V gene encodes CDR1 KGHSH and CDR2 LQKENI. Losses at the gene ends were 3 bases for V and 0 bases for J; bases not matched to a gene: 6. It was the roughly 110-subject validation cohort, separate from the roughly 700-subject first cohort, to which the donors belonged. The data were produced by immunoSEQ multiplex PCR, yet TCRdb's version contains in-frame clones alone and is incomplete. Of under 80,000 clones detected, around 90% appear once; the ten largest clones hold roughly 1.2%. The entry originates in a study of cytomegalovirus exposure and HLA in healthy donors. Broader study findings: Researchers counted around 160 TCR beta chains as cytomegalovirus-associated. Under in vitro conditions, a few CMV-associated chains were confirmed as specific for CMV antigens.

The V and J genes are TRBV18 and TRBJ2-3; 7 nucleotides line up with TRBD2. This sequence was found in a young woman in good health and CMV-seronegative. Sample: PBMCs. CDR3: CASSPSLATSTDTQYF. CDR3 nucleotide sequence: TGTGCCAGCTCACCTTCACTAGCGACCAGCACAGATACGCAGTATTTT.